The text below deals with one T cell receptor (beta chain). Its specificity is unknown. These data originate in a study of OX40 agonist ivuxolimab in advanced cancers. Study-level background: Patients were given ivuxolimab, an antibody that agonizes OX40 (CD134). Partial responses were seen in three patients, one with hepatocellular carcinoma and two with cutaneous melanoma.

General study results and limits: Relative to CD4+ cells, CD8+ T cells on average had more expanded clones.

This CDR3 spans 15 amino acids. The V gene's germline CDR1 is MDHEN and CDR2 SYDVKM. V was cut by 2 bases and J by 0 bases, with 7 bases left in between. Some clones are missing from TCRdb's copy, which holds only in-frame ones; the method was immunoSEQ multiplex PCR. Here the sample spans 98,000 or so clones, approximately 91% being singletons. The TCR was taken from an adult with an advanced solid tumor such as melanoma, head and neck, liver or kidney cancer. V usage is TRBV28 and J usage is TRBJ2-2; a possible D gene is TRBD2 (6 bases). The sequencing used CD4+ or CD8+ T cells sorted from blood, collected in a trial of the OX40 agonist ivuxolimab. CDR3 coding DNA: TGTGCCAGCAGTTTAGGGACTCCGAACACCGGGGAGCTGTTTTTT. Translation: CASSLGTPNTGELFF.